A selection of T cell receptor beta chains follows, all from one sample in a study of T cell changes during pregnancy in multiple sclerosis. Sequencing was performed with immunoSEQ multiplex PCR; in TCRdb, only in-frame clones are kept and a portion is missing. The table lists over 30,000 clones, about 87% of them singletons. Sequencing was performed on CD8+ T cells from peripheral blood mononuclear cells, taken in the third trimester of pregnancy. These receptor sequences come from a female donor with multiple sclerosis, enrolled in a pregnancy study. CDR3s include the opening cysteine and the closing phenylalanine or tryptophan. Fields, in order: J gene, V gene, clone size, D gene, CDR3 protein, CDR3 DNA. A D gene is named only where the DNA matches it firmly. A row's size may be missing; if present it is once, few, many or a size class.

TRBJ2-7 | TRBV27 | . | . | CASSLAGGLYEQYF | TGTGCCAGCAGTTTAGCGGGCGGACTCTACGAGCAGTACTTC
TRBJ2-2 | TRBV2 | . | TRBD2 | CASSESLAGNTGELFF | TGTGCCAGCAGTGAGTCCCTAGCGGGGAACACCGGGGAGCTGTTTTTT
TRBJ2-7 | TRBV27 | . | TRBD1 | CASSGTGGAWEQYF | TGTGCTTCCAGCGGGACAGGGGGCGCTTGGGAGCAGTACTTC
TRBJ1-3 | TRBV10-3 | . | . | CAISESWSSGNTIYF | TGTGCCATCAGTGAGTCCTGGAGCTCTGGAAACACCATATATTTT
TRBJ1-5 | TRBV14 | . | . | CASSQGGAPAQPQHF | TGTGCCAGCAGCCAAGGGGGAGCGCCGGCTCAGCCCCAGCATTTT
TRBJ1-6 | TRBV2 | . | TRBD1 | CASSGEQGYSYNSPLHF | TGTGCCAGCAGTGGTGAACAGGGGTATTCCTATAATTCACCCCTCCACTTT
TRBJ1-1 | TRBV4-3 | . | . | CASSAKESVRTEAFF | TGCGCCAGCAGCGCCAAGGAGTCTGTTCGCACTGAAGCTTTCTTT
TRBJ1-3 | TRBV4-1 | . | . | CASSQVSQTPGNTIYF | TGCGCCAGCAGCCAAGTTTCGCAGACTCCCGGAAACACCATATATTTT
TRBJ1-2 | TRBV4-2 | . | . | CASSQEAGADYGYTF | TGTGCCAGCAGCCAAGAGGCAGGGGCGGACTATGGCTACACCTTC
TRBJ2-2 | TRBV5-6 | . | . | CASSLVGLNANTGELFF | TGTGCCAGCAGCTTGGTGGGGCTTAACGCGAACACCGGGGAGCTGTTTTTT
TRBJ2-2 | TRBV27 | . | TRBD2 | CANTTERGTGELFF | TGTGCCAACACGACAGAGCGGGGCACCGGGGAGCTGTTTTTT
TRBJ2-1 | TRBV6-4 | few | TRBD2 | CASSPGGGGAMEEQFF | TGTGCCAGCAGCCCCGGGGGCGGGGGGGCCATGGAGGAGCAGTTCTTC
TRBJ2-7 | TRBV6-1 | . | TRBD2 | CASSGGTSYEQYF | TGTGCCAGCAGCGGGGGGACCTCCTACGAGCAGTACTTC
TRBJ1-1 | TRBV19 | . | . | CASRIGPNEAFF | TGTGCCAGTAGAATAGGGCCCAATGAAGCTTTCTTT
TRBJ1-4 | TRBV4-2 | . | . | CASSQDPDSAREKLFF | TGTGCCAGCAGCCAAGATCCGGACAGCGCTCGGGAAAAACTGTTTTTT
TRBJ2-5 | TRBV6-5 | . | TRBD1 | CASSYSRTGPETQYF | TGTGCCAGCAGTTACTCGAGGACAGGGCCCGAGACCCAGTACTTC
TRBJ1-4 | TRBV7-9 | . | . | CASSPDGGSNEKLFF | TGTGCCAGCAGCCCAGACGGGGGTTCTAATGAAAAACTGTTTTTT
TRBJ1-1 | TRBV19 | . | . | CASSIEGHPNTEAFF | TGTGCCAGTAGTATAGAGGGCCACCCGAACACTGAAGCTTTCTTT
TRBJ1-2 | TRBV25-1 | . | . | CASSESGRGSYGYTF | TGTGCCAGCAGTGAATCGGGCAGGGGATCATATGGCTACACCTTC
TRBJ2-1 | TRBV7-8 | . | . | CASSPHYGNEQFF | TGTGCCAGCAGCCCCCACTACGGGAATGAGCAGTTCTTC
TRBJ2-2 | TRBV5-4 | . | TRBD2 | CASSPEAGGPGTGELFF | TGTGCCAGCAGCCCCGAAGCGGGGGGGCCGGGGACCGGGGAGCTGTTTTTT
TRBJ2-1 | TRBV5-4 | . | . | CASSRLDPYYNEQFF | TGTGCCAGCAGCCGACTCGACCCCTACTACAATGAGCAGTTCTTC
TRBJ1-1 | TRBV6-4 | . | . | CASSDSWQENTEAFF | TGTGCCAGCAGTGACTCATGGCAGGAGAACACTGAAGCTTTCTTT
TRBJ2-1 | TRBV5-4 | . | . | CASSWWRGANEQFF | TGTGCCAGCAGCTGGTGGAGGGGCGCCAATGAGCAGTTCTTC
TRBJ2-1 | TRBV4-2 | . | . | CASSPGVGIGEQFF | TGTGCCAGCAGTCCGGGGGTCGGGATAGGGGAGCAGTTCTTC
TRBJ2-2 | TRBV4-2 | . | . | CASSQDSSLNTGELFF | TGTGCCAGCAGCCAAGACTCCAGTTTGAACACCGGGGAGCTGTTTTTT
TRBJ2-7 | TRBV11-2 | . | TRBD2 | CASSFTSGGVPYEQYF | TGTGCCAGCAGCTTCACTAGCGGGGGGGTACCCTACGAGCAGTACTTC
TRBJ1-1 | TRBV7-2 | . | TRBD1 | CASSPWTGGDWTEAFF | TGTGCCAGCAGCCCGTGGACAGGGGGCGATTGGACGGAAGCTTTCTTT
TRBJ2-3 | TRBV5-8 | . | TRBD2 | CASTQDWGGKTDTQYF | TGTGCCAGCACCCAGGATTGGGGGGGAAAGACAGATACGCAGTATTTT
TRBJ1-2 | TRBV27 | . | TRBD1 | CASSLGTGVGYGYTF | TGTGCCAGCAGTCTCGGGACAGGGGTTGGTTATGGCTACACCTTC
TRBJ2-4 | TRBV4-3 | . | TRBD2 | CASSHSADQTGGGGWDIQYF | TGCGCCAGCAGCCACTCCGCCGATCAAACCGGGGGGGGAGGTTGGGACATTCAGTACTTC
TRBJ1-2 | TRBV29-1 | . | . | CSVVWGRAGGGYTF | TGCAGCGTTGTCTGGGGGAGGGCAGGAGGCGGCTACACCTTC
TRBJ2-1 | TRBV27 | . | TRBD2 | CACAGGGIYNEQFF | TGTGCCTGTGCGGGCGGGGGGATCTACAATGAGCAGTTCTTC
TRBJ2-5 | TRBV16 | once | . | CASSQFAGHETQYF | TGTGCCAGCAGCCAATTCGCGGGGCACGAGACCCAGTACTTC
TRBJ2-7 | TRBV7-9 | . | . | CASQGGDEQYF | TGTGCCAGCCAGGGGGGAGACGAGCAGTACTTC
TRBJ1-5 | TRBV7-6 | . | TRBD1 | CASSLAGQGNQPQHF | TGTGCCAGCAGCTTAGCCGGACAGGGAAATCAGCCCCAGCATTTT
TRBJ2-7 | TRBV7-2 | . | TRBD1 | CASSYHETGPSYEQYF | TGTGCCAGCAGCTACCACGAGACAGGGCCTTCCTACGAGCAGTACTTC
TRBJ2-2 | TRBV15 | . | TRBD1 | CATSRPGQGAPTGELFF | TGTGCCACCAGCAGGCCGGGACAGGGGGCCCCCACCGGGGAGCTGTTTTTT
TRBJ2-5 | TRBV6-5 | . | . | CASSYLSGLETQYF | TGTGCCAGCAGTTACCTGTCGGGTTTGGAGACCCAGTACTTC
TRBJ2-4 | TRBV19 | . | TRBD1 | CASSIGSGQGLFDIQYF | TGTGCCAGTAGTATAGGGTCGGGACAGGGGCTATTCGACATTCAGTACTTC
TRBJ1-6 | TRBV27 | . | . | CASSLTGGSSYNSPLHF | TGTGCCAGCAGTTTAACGGGGGGGAGCTCCTATAATTCACCCCTCCACTTT
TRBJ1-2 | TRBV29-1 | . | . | CSAVGWEGYTF | TGCAGCGCCGTGGGGTGGGAGGGCTACACCTTC
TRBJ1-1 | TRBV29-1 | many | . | CSVRRPTEAFF | TGCAGCGTGAGGCGACCCACTGAAGCTTTCTTT
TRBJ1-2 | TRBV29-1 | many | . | CSVVPMLDGIYGYTF | TGCAGCGTTGTTCCTATGCTTGACGGGATTTATGGCTACACCTTC
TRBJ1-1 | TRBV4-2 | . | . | CASSQAGENTEAFF | TGTGCCAGCAGCCAAGCGGGGGAGAACACTGAAGCTTTCTTT
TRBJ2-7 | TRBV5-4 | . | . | CASSLGQGSSYEQYF | TGTGCCAGCAGCTTAGGGCAGGGGAGCTCCTACGAGCAGTACTTC
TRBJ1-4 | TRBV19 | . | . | CASSHTRQWDEKLFF | TGTGCCAGTAGCCATACGCGGCAGTGGGATGAAAAACTGTTTTTT
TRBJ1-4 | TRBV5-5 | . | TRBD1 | CASSRRGQGNEKLFF | TGTGCCAGCAGCCGGAGAGGACAGGGGAATGAAAAACTGTTTTTT
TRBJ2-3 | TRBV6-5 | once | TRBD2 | CASTFSGGAGDTQYF | TGTGCCAGCACCTTTAGCGGGGGGGCGGGAGATACGCAGTATTTT
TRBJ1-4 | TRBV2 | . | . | CASSLRQANEKLFF | TGTGCCAGCAGCCTCAGACAGGCTAATGAAAAACTGTTTTTT
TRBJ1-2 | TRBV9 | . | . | CASSSGSLQNGYTF | TGTGCCAGCAGCTCCGGGAGTCTCCAAAATGGCTACACCTTC
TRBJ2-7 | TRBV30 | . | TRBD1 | CAWSVSPGQGTDEQYF | TGTGCCTGGAGTGTATCCCCGGGACAGGGTACCGACGAGCAGTACTTC
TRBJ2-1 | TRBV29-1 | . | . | CSVNGWGGRNEQFF | TGCAGCGTCAACGGGTGGGGAGGTCGGAATGAGCAGTTCTTC
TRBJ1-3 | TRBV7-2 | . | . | CASSYDRLSGNTIYF | TGTGCCAGCAGTTACGACAGACTCTCTGGAAACACCATATATTTT
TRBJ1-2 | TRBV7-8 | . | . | CASSLSPQGTIHGYTF | TGTGCCAGCAGCTTATCACCCCAGGGGACCATCCACGGCTACACCTTC
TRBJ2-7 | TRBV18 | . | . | CASSPLGSSFHEQYF | TGTGCCAGCTCACCACTGGGATCTAGCTTCCACGAGCAGTACTTC
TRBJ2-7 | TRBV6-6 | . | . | CASSPAAGITYEQYF | TGTGCCAGCAGCCCTGCTGCGGGCATAACCTACGAGCAGTACTTC
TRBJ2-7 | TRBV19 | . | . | CASSIAHGEQYF | TGTGCCAGTAGTATAGCCCACGGCGAGCAGTACTTC
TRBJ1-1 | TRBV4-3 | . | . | CASSQVGGIVEAFF | TGCGCCAGCAGCCAAGTGGGGGGAATAGTAGAAGCTTTCTTT
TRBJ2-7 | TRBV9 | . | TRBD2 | CASSPHSGSTYEQYF | TGTGCCAGCAGCCCCCATAGCGGGAGCACCTACGAGCAGTACTTC